This T cell receptor beta chain was found in a study of blood T cell repertoires in COVID-19 (TCRdb year 2020). For the wider study: Collaborator samples came from the United States, Italy and Spain and covered acute and convalescent phases of COVID-19. The prospective study material was composed of cDNA or gDNA derived from T cells, B-cell-depleted T cells, or PBMCs. The dataset comprised deeply sampled blood TCRbeta repertoires from subjects exposed to, actively infected with, or recovered from COVID-19. The repertoires were released in a freely available public database meant as a resource for research on the immune response to SARS-CoV-2. The samples were drawn from two sources: the first 160 participants of the ongoing ImmuneRACE study, and approximately 1,300 subjects contributed by 6 global collaborators. The sample metadata nearly always contained a de-identified subject ID, COVID-19 status, age in years and sex. Where available, HLA class I and class II types were taken from metadata supplied by the sample provider and were not determined by assay-based typing.

What the research found in general, with its limitations: Clinical and demographic metadata were provided uncurated, with the amount varying by source and participant.

Participants in the prospective study were enrolled through a virtual design, were aged about 18 to 90 years, and lived in approximately 25 United States geographic areas. Cohort assignment in the prospective study relied on participant-reported clinical history from a screening survey and a study questionnaire. Recovered participants in ImmuneRACE Cohort 3 were defined by two consecutive negative NP/OP PCR tests, clearance by a healthcare professional, or resolution of symptoms. Mobile phlebotomists in the prospective study collected whole blood, serum and a nasopharyngeal or oropharyngeal swab from every participant. Additional blood draws and questionnaires over an approximately 2-month period could optionally be provided by prospective study participants. Blood samples from the prospective study were shipped frozen or at room temperature prior to DNA extraction. With respect to this clone: The antigen it binds to is not known. Base-call qualities are not available, and no considerably larger clone is one nucleotide away.

The CDR3 numbers 13 residues from cysteine through phenylalanine. The only DNA kept is the CDR3, 39 bases in frame from the first base. CDR1 and CDR2, looked up from the germline V gene (reference sequence), are LGHDT and YNNKEL. V lost 6 bases and J lost 4 bases, and the count of bases not matched to a germline gene is 5. TCRbeta CDR3 regions were amplified from genomic DNA by means of the immunoSEQ Assay, a bias-controlled multiplex PCR. In the authors' own workflow: The number of nucleated cells in each sample was estimated from the amplification of reference gene primers within the assay. To quantify the absolute abundance of each unique TCRbeta CDR3 rearrangement, sequence reads were collapsed and filtered. For each sample, productive Simpson clonality was calculated by taking the square root of Simpson's diversity index across productive rearrangements. This immuneACCESS table, as held by TCRdb, lists in-frame sequences with V and J called but not all clones. Of the missing ones, under half trace to an unresolved V gene in checked studies; the others have no known cause. For V, J and clone size, that table is used; D and trimming come from the DNA. In all, the sample holds more than 200,000 clones, and about 93% of those were seen once. The ten largest clones add up to around 2% of the sample.

Recombination connected TRBV3-1 (or the pseudogene TRBV3-2) to TRBJ1-2; 7 bases in the middle match TRBD1. The sequenced material came from PBMCs or T cells enriched from blood (not recorded which). The sequence derives from a woman aged 18-29 years who had recovered from COVID-19. DNA sequence: TGTGCCAGCAGTACGGACAGGTTCTATGGCTACACCTTC. This codes for CASSTDRFYGYTF.